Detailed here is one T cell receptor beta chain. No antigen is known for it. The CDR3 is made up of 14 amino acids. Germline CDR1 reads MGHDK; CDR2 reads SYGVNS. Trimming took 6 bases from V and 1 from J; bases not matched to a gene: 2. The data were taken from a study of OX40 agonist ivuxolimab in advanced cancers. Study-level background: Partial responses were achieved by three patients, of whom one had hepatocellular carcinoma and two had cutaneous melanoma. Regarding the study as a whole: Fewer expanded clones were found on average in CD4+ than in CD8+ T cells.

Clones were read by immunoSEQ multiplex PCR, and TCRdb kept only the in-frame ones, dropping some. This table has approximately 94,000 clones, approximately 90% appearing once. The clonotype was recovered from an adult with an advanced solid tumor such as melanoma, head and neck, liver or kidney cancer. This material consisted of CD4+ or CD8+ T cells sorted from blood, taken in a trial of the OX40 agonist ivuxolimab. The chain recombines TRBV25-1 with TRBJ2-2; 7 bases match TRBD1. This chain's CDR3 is CASRRTGNTGELFF. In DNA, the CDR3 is TGTGCCAGCAGAAGGACAGGGAACACCGGGGAGCTGTTTTTT.